This T cell receptor beta chain emerged from a study of T cells in localized non-small cell lung cancer. The CDR3 contains 15 residues. The germline CDR1 and CDR2 sequences are LNHDA and SQIVND (reference sequence). The J segment lost 2 bases and the V segment lost 0 bases, leaving 3 bases of the junction unmatched. The assay was immunoSEQ multiplex PCR, and TCRdb's table has in-frame clones only and misses some. The sample consists of around 83,000 clones, 60% to 85% of them appearing once. Study-wide results and caveats: An association was observed between higher blood T cell density and longer overall survival. In uninvolved adjacent lung, T cell clonality reached its highest value, exceeding tumor.

Concerning this clone: Its target is not known.

The source was PBMCs, collected before any cancer treatment. This clonotype originated in a man aged 40-75 years with stage II squamous cell lung carcinoma. This chain joins TRBV19 and TRBJ1-2; 7 bases align to TRBD1. The CDR3 loop is CASSIDPTGNYGYTF. CDR3 coding DNA: TGTGCCAGTAGTATAGATCCGACAGGGAACTATGGCTACACCTTC.